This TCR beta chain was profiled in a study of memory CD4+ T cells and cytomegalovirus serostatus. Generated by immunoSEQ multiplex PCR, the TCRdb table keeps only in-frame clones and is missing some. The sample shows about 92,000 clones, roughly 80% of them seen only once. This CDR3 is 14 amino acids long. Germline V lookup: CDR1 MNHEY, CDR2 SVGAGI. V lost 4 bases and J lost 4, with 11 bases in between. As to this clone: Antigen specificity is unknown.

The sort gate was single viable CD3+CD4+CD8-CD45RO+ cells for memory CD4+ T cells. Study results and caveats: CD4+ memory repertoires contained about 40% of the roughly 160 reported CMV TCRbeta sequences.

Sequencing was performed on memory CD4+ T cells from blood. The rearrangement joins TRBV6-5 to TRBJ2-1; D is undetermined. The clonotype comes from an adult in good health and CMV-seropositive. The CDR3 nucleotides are TGTGCCAGCAGTTTCCCCGGACCATACAATGAGCAGTTCTTC. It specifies CASSFPGPYNEQFF.